This T cell receptor (beta chain) is drawn from a study of Graves' ophthalmopathy and Graves' hyperthyroidism. Using RNA transcripts, the TCR beta CDR3 regions were amplified. HTBI-primed RT-PCR formed the first round, and a multiplex PCR formed the second. TCRdb called the multiplex PCR reads again in MiXCR, with one record for every CDR3 protein. Of approximately 160,000 distinct CDR3 sequences in the sample, approximately 40% are singletons; the top ten hold around 9.3%. This CDR3 has 15 residues. V shed 4 bases and J shed 4 bases, with 16 bases lying between them. Germline-derived CDR1 and CDR2 are MNHEY and SMNVEV (reference sequence). General study results and limits: Blood also contained most of the expanded thyroid clonotypes above 0.001 frequency.

Ten or more counts support this clonotype. What it recognizes is unknown. The chain is built from TRBV27 and TRBJ1-2; D possibly corresponds to TRBD1 (5 bases). The source material was peripheral blood. The TCR was taken from a man aged 25-40 years with Graves' ophthalmopathy. Here the CDR3 DNA reads TGTGCCAGCAGTTCCAACCGACGGGGGAGCTATGGCTACACCTTC. This translates into CASSSNRRGSYGYTF.